This T cell receptor beta chain was identified during a study of blood T cell repertoires in COVID-19. This CDR3 comprises 15 residues. V was clipped by 3 bases and J by 9 bases; unmatched bases: 4. In germline, CDR1 is SGDLS, CDR2 YYNGEE. Enrolment of Seattle patients took place during active infection, and they were followed longitudinally. Per the original data handling: Reference gene primer amplification in the assay estimated nucleated cell counts. The method was immunoSEQ multiplex PCR; TCRdb's version includes in-frame clones alone and lacks a portion of them. Clonal size and the V and J genes are those of that table, whereas D and trimming came from the DNA. The sample lists 150,000 to 190,000 clones, about 88% occurring once.

The material sequenced was peripheral blood. The J gene is TRBJ2-1, the V gene TRBV9; 15 bases agree with TRBD2. The clonotype originates from a woman aged 55 to 70 with COVID-19, enrolled during active disease. This CDR3 reads CASSGPGLAGGEQFF. CDR3 nucleotide sequence: TGTGCCAGCAGCGGACCGGGACTAGCGGGAGGTGAGCAGTTCTTC.